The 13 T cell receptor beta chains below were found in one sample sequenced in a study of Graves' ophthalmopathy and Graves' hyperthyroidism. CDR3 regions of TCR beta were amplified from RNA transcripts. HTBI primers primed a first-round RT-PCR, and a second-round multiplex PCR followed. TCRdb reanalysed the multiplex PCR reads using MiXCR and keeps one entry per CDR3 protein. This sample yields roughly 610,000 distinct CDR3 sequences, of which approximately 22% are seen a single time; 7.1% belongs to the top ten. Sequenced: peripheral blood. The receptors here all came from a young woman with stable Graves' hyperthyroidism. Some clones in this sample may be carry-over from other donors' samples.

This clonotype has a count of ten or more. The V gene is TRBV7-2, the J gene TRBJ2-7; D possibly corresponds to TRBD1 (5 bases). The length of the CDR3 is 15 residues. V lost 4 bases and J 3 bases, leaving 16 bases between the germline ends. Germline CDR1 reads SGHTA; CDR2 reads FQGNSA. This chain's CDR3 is CASSSRQKVGYEQYF. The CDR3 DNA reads TGTGCCAGCAGCTCACGACAGAAAGTGGGCTACGAGCAGTACTTC.

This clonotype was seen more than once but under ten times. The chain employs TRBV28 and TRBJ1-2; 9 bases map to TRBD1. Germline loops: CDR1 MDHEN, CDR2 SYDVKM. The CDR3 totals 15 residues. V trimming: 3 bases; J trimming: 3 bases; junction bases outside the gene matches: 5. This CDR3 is CASSLGQGWYYGYTF. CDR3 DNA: TGTGCCAGCAGTTTGGGACAGGGATGGTACTATGGCTACACCTTC.

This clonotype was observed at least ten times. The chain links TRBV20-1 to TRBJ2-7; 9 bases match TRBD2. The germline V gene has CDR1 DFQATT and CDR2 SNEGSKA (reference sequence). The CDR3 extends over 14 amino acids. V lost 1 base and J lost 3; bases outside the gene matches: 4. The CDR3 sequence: CSARVLAGLYEQYF. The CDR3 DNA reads TGCAGTGCTAGAGTACTAGCGGGTCTCTACGAGCAGTACTTC.

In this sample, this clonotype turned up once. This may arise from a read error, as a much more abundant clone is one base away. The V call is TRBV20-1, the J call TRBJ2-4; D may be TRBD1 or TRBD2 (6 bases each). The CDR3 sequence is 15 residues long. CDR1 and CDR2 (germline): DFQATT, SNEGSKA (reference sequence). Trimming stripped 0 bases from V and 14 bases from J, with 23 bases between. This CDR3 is CSARDGGGGVYEKYF. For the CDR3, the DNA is TGCAGTGCTAGAGATGGGGGCGGCGGGGTATACGAGAAGTACTTC.

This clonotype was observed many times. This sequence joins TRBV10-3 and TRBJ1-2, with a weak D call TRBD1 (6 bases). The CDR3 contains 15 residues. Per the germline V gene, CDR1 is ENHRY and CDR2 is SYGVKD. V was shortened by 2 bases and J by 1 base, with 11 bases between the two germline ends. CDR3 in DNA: TGTGCCATCAGTGAGGGCCTGGACAGTAACTATGGCTACACCTTC. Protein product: CAISEGLDSNYGYTF.

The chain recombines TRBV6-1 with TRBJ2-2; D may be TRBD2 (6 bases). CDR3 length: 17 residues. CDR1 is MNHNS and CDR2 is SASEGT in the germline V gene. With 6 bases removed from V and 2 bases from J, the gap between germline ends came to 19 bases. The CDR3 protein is CASRAFDPGLNTGELFF. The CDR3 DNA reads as TGTGCCAGCAGAGCATTCGACCCGGGACTCAACACCGGGGAGCTGTTTTTT.

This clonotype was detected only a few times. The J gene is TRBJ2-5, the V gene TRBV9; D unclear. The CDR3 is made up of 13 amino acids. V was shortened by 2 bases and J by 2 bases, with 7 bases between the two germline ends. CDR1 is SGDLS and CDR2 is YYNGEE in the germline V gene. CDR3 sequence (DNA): TGTGCCAGCAGCGTTCTAGAACAAGAGACCCAGTACTTC. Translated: CASSVLEQETQYF.

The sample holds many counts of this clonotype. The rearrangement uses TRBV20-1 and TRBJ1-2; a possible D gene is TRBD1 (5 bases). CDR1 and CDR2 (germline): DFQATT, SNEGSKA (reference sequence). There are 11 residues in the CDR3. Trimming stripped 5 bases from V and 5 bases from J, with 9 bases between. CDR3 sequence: CSAARGYGYTF. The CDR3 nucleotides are TGCAGTGCTGCTCGGGGGTATGGCTACACCTTC.

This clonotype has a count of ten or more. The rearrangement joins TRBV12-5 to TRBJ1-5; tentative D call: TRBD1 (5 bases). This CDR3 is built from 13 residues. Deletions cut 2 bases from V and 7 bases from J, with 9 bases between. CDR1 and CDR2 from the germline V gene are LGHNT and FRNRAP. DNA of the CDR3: TGTGCTAGTGGTTTGCTGGGGGGGCAGCCCCAGCATTTT. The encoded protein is CASGLLGGQPQHF.

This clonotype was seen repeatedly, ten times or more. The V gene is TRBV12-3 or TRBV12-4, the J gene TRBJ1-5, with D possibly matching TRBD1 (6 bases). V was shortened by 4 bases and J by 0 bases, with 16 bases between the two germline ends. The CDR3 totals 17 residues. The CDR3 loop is CASSSSNRGHSNQPQHF. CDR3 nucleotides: TGTGCCAGCAGTTCCTCAAATCGGGGGCATAGCAATCAGCCCCAGCATTTT.

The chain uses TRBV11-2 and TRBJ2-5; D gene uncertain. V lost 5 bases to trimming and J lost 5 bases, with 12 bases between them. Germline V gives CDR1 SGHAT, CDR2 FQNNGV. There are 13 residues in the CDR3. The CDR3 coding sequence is TGTGCCAGCAGCCGTACGGCTGGGGAGACCCAGTACTTC. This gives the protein CASSRTAGETQYF. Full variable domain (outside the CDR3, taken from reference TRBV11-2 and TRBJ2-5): EAGVAQSPRYKIIEKRQSVAFWCNPISGHATLYWYQQILGQGPKLLIQFQNNGVVDDSQLPKDRFSAERLKGVDSTLKIQPAKLEDSAVYLCASSRTAGETQYFGPGTRLLVL.

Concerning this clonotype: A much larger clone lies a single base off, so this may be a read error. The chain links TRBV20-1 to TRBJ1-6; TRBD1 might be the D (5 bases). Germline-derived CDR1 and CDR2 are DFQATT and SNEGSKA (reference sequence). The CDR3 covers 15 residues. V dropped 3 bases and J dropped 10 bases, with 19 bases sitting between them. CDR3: CSARDGTTGGSPLHF. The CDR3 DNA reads TGCAGTGCTAGGGATGGGACGACTGGCGGGTCACCCCTCCACTTT.

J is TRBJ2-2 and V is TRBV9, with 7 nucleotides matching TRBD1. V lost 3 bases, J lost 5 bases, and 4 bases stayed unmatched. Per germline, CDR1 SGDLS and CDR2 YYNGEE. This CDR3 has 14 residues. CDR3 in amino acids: CASSASGGTGELFF. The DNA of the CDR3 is TGTGCCAGCAGCGCCTCAGGGGGAACCGGGGAGCTGTTTTTT.